This T cell receptor (beta chain) was identified in a study of cytomegalovirus exposure and HLA in healthy donors (TCRdb year 2017). A note on the overall study: An earlier analysis of roughly 500 of the donors reported approximately 260 Gb of sequence data and 117 million unique TCR beta sequences obtained from around 170 million T cells. An early release that covered fewer than 750 HLA-typed donors contained approximately 300 gigabases of sequencing data and 65 million to 100 million unique TCR sequences. Of the approximately 400 genotyped donors, around 81% fell in the genetic ancestry cluster associated with self-reported Caucasian donors. The aim of the study was to test whether cataloging public T cell receptors could identify signatures of past pathogen exposure. The T cell repertoires of 670 or so subjects were profiled by immunosequencing and related to cytomegalovirus serostatus. In addition to the first cohort of hundreds of subjects, a separate validation cohort of approximately 120 different subjects was used. To predict cytomegalovirus infection status, the study brought together high-throughput TCR immunosequencing, statistical association of individual TCRs with disease status, and machine learning. A later analysis re-analyzed previously published TCR beta repertoires from about 730 donors and added high-resolution HLA genotyping to study TCR occurrence patterns. The later analysis used no new phenotypic data to find candidate immune exposures, relying instead on TCR beta sequences and their occurrence across donors. An earlier analysis of 587 of the donors used high-throughput TCR beta sequencing to judge whether each TCR beta V gene segment behaved as functional or pseudogenic. Donor age, sex, ethnicity and CMV serostatus were compiled together with the repertoire data. Genome-wide SNP genotypes for about three fifths of the roughly 700 donors were used in a later genetic analysis, which treated that subset as a discovery cohort. All discovery cohort repertoires had been generated on a single sequencing platform. HLA typing covered class I and class II loci at four-digit resolution. The number of typed donors differed by locus: about 620-640 for A, B, C, DRB1 and DQB1; roughly 510 for DQA1; approximately 600 for DPA1; and 400 to 480 for DPB1. Because of strong linkage in the cohort, roughly five DR-DQ haplotypes were treated as single units for association and clustering. On average, roughly 240,000 unique TCR beta nucleotide sequences were sequenced per donor among some 430 genotyped donors of the cohort, with roughly 18% of those sequences being non-productive.

In its sample, this clone was seen once. The antigen it binds to is not known. One base away there is no much larger clone; base qualities are not given. The research as a whole found: Several of the top co-occurrence clusters appeared to be linked to parvovirus B19, influenza, CMV and Epstein-Barr virus, according to a later analysis. Strong co-occurrence of HLA alleles, especially DR and DQ, made assigning TCR associations to individual alleles difficult. Because counts were too low, about 17 rarely observed V segments, including chromosome 9 orphons, were excluded from the earlier analysis of 500 to 700 of the donors. In a later analysis, the rate of TCR association differed among HLA loci, with DRB1 alleles having the most associated TCRs and HLA-C alleles having the fewest. A cluster of highly shared sequence variants was judged likely to be a technical artifact of the sequencing pipeline. The study gave a list of around 170 TCR beta chains associated with cytomegalovirus. V-gene and J-gene trimming of TCR beta chains was associated with a missense DCLRE1C variant in a later genetic analysis, and the association was replicated in an independent cohort. In a later analysis, HLA-associated TCR beta chains showed more clonal expansion and lower generation probabilities than non-associated chains that were equally common. In an earlier analysis of some 500 of the donors, most TCR beta V segments were observed in productive rearrangements about 87% or about 30% of the time, broadly matching IMGT annotations. For the cohort, immune exposure information was limited to CMV serostatus. HLA typing was unavailable for some donors at each locus, so association tests used only the typed subset. A later analysis found that most CMV-associated TCR beta chains appeared HLA-restricted, with HLA associations seemingly driven largely by CMV exposure. A later genetic analysis reported fewer N-insertions in productive TCRs among donors in an Asian-associated ancestry cluster than the roughly 620-donor mean. At a false discovery rate of 0.05, a later analysis linked about 16,000 TCR beta sequences to specific HLA alleles. Roughly uniform sequencing depth across donors was assumed in presence/absence analyses, although this assumption may not hold. The authors suggested that the approach could potentially be extended to other disease states and immunological phenotypes. The classifier was reported to diagnose cytomegalovirus status with high specificity and sensitivity in both the original and validation cohorts. Most TCR sequences were observed very rarely across donors, whereas some public TCRs were present in many individuals. In vitro tests confirmed that three of the cytomegalovirus-associated TCR beta chains recognize cytomegalovirus antigens. Linkage disequilibrium might explain the correlated functional status among segregating V segments, but an unknown experimental factor could not be excluded. A further reported finding was that TCR beta sequences accurately predicted the HLA-A and HLA-B alleles for most subjects in the first cohort. This cohort had only TCR beta chains sequenced, and the lack of alpha or paired-chain data limited which features could be detected.

In total, about 650 healthy bone marrow donors made up the cohort. At the time of sampling, every cohort member was nominally healthy, though immune exposures that went unrecorded were likely present. The donor was CMV seropositive and was included in the group of 270 or so seropositive cohort members. Each donor provided a peripheral blood sample, and peripheral blood mononuclear cells were used for TCR beta sequencing. The Qiagen DNeasy Blood Extraction Kit was used to extract genomic DNA from the blood cell samples. Preparation of the library involved the immunoSEQ multiplex PCR assay. A mixture of 60 forward primers for TCR Vbeta segments and 13 reverse primers for TCR Jbeta segments was used in the multiplex PCR. Amplification of the CDR3 region of rearranged TCR beta genes was performed with a multiplex PCR assay on genomic DNA. The Illumina HiSeq System was used to sequence the amplified TCR beta libraries as 87-base-pair reads. Per the source publication's procedure: A later analysis tallied roughly 80 million unique TCR beta chains across the 640 or so repertoires, and approximately 12 million of those chains were shared by two or more donors. A nearest-neighbor algorithm error-corrected the raw reads and collapsed the reads into unique sequences, merging closely related sequences to remove PCR and sequencing errors. CDR3 sequences were aligned to IMGT reference sequences to assign V, D and J gene segments. For a sequence to be retained, at least a six-nucleotide match to both a V gene segment and a J gene segment was required. Rearrangements were called productive when the CDR3 lacked stop codons and stayed in frame with V and J; all others were non-productive. CDR3 was defined by IMGT convention, running from the second conserved V-encoded cysteine to the conserved J-encoded phenylalanine. The earlier analysis of 500 to 650 of the donors excluded any sequence lacking an unambiguous match to a single V gene segment. In an earlier analysis of some 590 of the donors, a V segment was called functional when productive rearrangements were above 56.7%, and segregating when the standard deviation between donors exceeded 5%. To diagnose cytomegalovirus status from the catalog of TCR beta chain sequences, a statistical classification framework was built. In a later analysis, V and J genes were assigned by comparing TCR nucleotide sequences against IMGT/GENE-DB human TR gene sequences. Using the TCRdist pipeline, a later analysis assigned CDR3 sequences along with most-parsimonious VDJ recombination scenarios. A later analysis defined each TCR beta chain by its CDR3 amino acid sequence plus V-gene family, and excluded reads lacking a unique V-gene family. To address suspected cross-contamination and a sequencing artifact, a later analysis removed over 500 highly shared, low-generation-probability nucleotide sequences. A later analysis calculated a clonal expansion index for each public chain from normalized within-repertoire ranks of inferred template counts. A later analysis computed generation probabilities with a VDJ recombination model fitted to out-of-frame rearrangements, and checked the results against IGoR. A later analysis scored TCR-TCR, TCR-HLA and TCR-CMV co-occurrence with hypergeometric tests, applying a repertoire-size bias correction to TCR pairs. A later analysis estimated false discovery rates by permuting HLA or CMV assignments 20 times. In a later analysis, co-occurring TCRs were grouped using DBSCAN, and TCRdist sequence similarity was added for clustering within HLA-allele-positive subsets. Repertoires with fewer than 30,000 or more than 120,000 public chains were left out of co-occurrence clustering, as were a handful of repertoires with anomalous nucleotide sharing. TCRdb mirrors the immuneACCESS table, restricted to in-frame sequences. Some clones are absent from its copies; in checked studies, under half trace to an unresolved V gene, and the reason for the others is unknown. That table supplies the V and J calls and clone size; D and trimming were determined from the DNA. This sample holds about 200,000 clones; over 60% were observed only once. The ten largest account for approximately 2% of the sample.

This receptor was obtained from a woman aged 25-40 years in good health and CMV-seropositive. Sequences were obtained from PBMCs.

CDR3 loop: CASRLAGRSYEQYF. The bases are TGTGCCAGCAGACTAGCGGGACGCTCCTACGAGCAGTACTTC. Recombination linked TRBV13 to TRBJ2-7, with 10 bases in between that match TRBD2. Clipping removes 6 bases from V and 0 bases from J, with 2 as the unmatched junction base count. Inclusive of the bounding cysteine and phenylalanine, the CDR3 is 14 residues long. Solely the CDR3 DNA is kept, with 42 bases framed from the first base. The germline V gene (reference sequence) specifies PRHDT as CDR1 and FYEKMQ as CDR2.